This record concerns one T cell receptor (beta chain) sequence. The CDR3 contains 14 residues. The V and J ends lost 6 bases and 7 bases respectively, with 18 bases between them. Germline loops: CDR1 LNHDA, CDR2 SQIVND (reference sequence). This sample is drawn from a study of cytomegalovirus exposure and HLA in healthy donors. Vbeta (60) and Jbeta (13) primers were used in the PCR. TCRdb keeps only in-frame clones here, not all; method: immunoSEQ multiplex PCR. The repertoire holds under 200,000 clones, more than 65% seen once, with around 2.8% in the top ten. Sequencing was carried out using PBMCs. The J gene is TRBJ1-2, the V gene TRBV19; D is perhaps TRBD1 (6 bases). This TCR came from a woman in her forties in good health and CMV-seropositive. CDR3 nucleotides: TGTGCCAGTAGCGCTTCTCCAGGGGCAATTGGCTACACCTTC. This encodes CASSASPGAIGYTF.